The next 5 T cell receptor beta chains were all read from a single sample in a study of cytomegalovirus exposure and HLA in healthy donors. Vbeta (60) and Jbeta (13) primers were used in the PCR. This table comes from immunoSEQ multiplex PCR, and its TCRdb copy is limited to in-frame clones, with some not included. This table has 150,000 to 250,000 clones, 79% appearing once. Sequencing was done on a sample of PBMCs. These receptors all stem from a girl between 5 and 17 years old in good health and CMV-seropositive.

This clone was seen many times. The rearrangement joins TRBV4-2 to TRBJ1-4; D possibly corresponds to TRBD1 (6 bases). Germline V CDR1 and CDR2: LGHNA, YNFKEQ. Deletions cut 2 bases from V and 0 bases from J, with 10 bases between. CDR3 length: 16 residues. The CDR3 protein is CASSQTGIATNEKLFF. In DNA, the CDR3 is TGTGCCAGCAGCCAAACAGGGATTGCAACTAATGAAAAACTGTTTTTT.

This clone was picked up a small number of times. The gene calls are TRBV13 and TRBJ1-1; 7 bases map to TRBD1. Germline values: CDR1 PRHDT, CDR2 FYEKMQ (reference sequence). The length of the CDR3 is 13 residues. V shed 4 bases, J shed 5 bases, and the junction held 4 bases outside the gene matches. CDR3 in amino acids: CASSYSRGTEAFF. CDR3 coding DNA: TGTGCCAGCAGCTATTCCAGGGGGACTGAAGCTTTCTTT.

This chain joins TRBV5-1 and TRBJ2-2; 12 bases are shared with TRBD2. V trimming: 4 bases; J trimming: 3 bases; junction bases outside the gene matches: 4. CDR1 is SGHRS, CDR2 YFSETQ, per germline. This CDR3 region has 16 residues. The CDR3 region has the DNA TGCGCCAGCAGCCCGCGGACTAGCGGGGACACCGGGGAGCTGTTTTTT. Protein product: CASSPRTSGDTGELFF.

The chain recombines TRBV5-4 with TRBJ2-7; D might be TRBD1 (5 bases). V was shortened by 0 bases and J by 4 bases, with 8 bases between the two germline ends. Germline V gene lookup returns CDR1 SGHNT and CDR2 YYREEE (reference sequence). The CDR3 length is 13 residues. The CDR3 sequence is CASSLAKGYEQYF. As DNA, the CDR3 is TGTGCCAGCAGCTTGGCCAAGGGGTACGAGCAGTACTTC. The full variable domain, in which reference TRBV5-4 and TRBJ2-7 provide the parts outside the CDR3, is ETGVTQSPTHLIKTRGQQVTLRCSSQSGHNTVSWYQQALGQGPQFIFQYYREEENGRGNFPPRFSGLQFPNYSSELNVNALELDDSALYLCASSLAKGYEQYFGPGTRLTVT.

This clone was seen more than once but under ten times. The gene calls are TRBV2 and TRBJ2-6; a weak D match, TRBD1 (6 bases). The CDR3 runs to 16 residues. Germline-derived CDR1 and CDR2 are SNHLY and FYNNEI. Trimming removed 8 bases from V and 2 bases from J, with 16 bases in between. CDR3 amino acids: CASGYNRDPGANVLTF. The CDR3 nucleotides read TGTGCCAGCGGTTACAACAGGGATCCTGGGGCCAACGTCCTGACTTTC.